The present entry profiles one T cell receptor (beta chain) with its context. This specimen belongs to a study of blood T cell repertoires in COVID-19. For the study at large: T cells, B-cell-depleted T cells, or PBMCs provided the cDNA or gDNA that served as material.

The CDR3 has 13 residues. Germline V gene sequence: CDR1 MGHDK, CDR2 SYGVNS. Trimming shortened V by 7 bases and J by 6 bases, and 10 bases separated the two germline ends. Authors' processing steps: Researchers report that nucleated cell counts were estimated from reference gene primer amplification. Libraries were prepared by immunoSEQ multiplex PCR; TCRdb keeps only in-frame clonotypes and omits some of them. The D gene and trimming were derived from the DNA, and the V and J assignments and clone size from that table. The sample lists under 250,000 clones; roughly nine tenths were seen once. Input material: peripheral blood. The receptor's source is a man in his sixties with acute or convalescent COVID-19. V gene TRBV25-1 combines with J gene TRBJ1-6; D uncertain. The CDR3 sequence is CASNRLVNSPLHF. CDR3 sequence (DNA): TGTGCCAGCAACAGATTAGTTAATTCACCCCTCCACTTT.